Below are 12 T cell receptor beta chains sequenced from a single sample in a study of shared clonotypes between healthy human individuals. Assay used: immunoSEQ multiplex PCR; TCRdb lists only in-frame clones, some missing. The sample contains approximately 620,000 clones, around 97% of which appear only once. The sequencing input was naive CD4+ T cells sorted from blood. The sample's subset: CD45RA+ positively selected. The receptors originated from a woman aged 25 to 39 in good health.

This chain uses TRBV11-2 with TRBJ2-3; the D call may be TRBD1 or TRBD2 (6 bases each). CDR3 length: 15 residues. Germline-derived CDR1 and CDR2 are SGHAT and FQNNGV. V dropped 5 bases and J dropped 0 bases, with 12 bases sitting between them. The CDR3 sequence is CASSGGQSSTDTQYF. The CDR3 bases are TGTGCCAGCAGCGGGGGGCAGTCTAGCACAGATACGCAGTATTTT.

V is TRBV6-5 and J is TRBJ2-3; D might be TRBD2 (5 bases). The CDR3 contains 14 residues. Per germline, CDR1 MNHEY and CDR2 SVGAGI. V dropped 6 bases and J dropped 1 base, with 11 bases sitting between them. CDR3 amino acids: CASSYEGGTDTQYF. The DNA for the CDR3 is TGTGCCAGCAGCTATGAGGGCGGCACAGATACGCAGTATTTT.

The rearrangement links TRBV10-2 to TRBJ2-7; D perhaps matches TRBD2 (6 bases). V lost 6 bases to trimming and J lost 0 bases, with 15 bases between them. The germline CDR1 and CDR2 sequences are WSHSY and SAAADI. The CDR3 totals 15 residues. The CDR3 DNA reads as TGCGCCAGCAGCCCCGCGGGGTCGACCTCCTACGAGCAGTACTTC. Its protein is CASSPAGSTSYEQYF.

V and J are TRBV7-3 and TRBJ1-3; weak D call: TRBD1 (6 bases). This CDR3 has 15 residues. The germline V gene encodes CDR1 SGHTA and CDR2 FQGTGA. V was pared by 3 bases and J by 5 bases, with 14 bases between. The CDR3 spells CASSFRFGQRNTIYF. DNA of the CDR3: TGTGCCAGCAGCTTTCGTTTCGGACAGCGAAACACCATATATTTT.

This chain joins TRBV2 and TRBJ2-1; D remains ambiguous. The V end lost 5 bases, the J end lost 3 bases, and 14 bases lay between the germline ends. CDR3 length equals 15 residues. Per germline, CDR1 SNHLY and CDR2 FYNNEI. The CDR3 spells CASSISLRLYNEQFF. CDR3 DNA sequence: TGTGCCAGCAGTATTTCACTCCGACTCTACAATGAGCAGTTCTTC.

The rearrangement uses TRBV5-8 and TRBJ1-4; 8 bases fit TRBD1. This CDR3 is built from 15 residues. Germline values: CDR1 SGHTS, CDR2 YDEGEE. V was pared by 3 bases and J by 6 bases, with 7 bases of the junction left unmatched. The CDR3 nucleotides are TGTGCCAGCAGCTCGGGGACAGGCGCCCATGAAAAACTGTTTTTT. It specifies CASSSGTGAHEKLFF. The full variable domain, completed using reference TRBV5-8 and TRBJ1-4, is EAGVTQSPTHLIKTRGQQATLRCSPISGHTSVYWYQQALGLGLQFLLWYDEGEERNRGNFPPRFSGRQFPNYSSELNVNALELEDSALYLCASSSGTGAHEKLFFGSGTQLSVL.

This clone showed up just a few times. The gene calls are TRBV18 and TRBJ2-5; 14 bases align to TRBD2. This CDR3 contains 16 residues. V was clipped by 4 bases and J by 4 bases; unmatched bases: 5. Germline V gene sequence: CDR1 KGHSH, CDR2 LQKENI. CDR3 amino acids: CASSHETSGRGETQYF. Here the CDR3 DNA reads TGTGCCAGCTCACATGAGACTAGCGGGAGGGGAGAGACCCAGTACTTC.

The rearrangement uses TRBV5-1 and TRBJ2-3; 8 positions match TRBD2. This CDR3 region has 16 residues. Losses at the gene ends were 0 bases for V and 0 bases for J; bases not matched to a gene: 3. The germline CDR1 and CDR2 sequences are SGHRS and YFSETQ. The CDR3 coding sequence is TGCGCCAGCAGCTTGGGGCCTAGCGGGAGCACAGATACGCAGTATTTT. It is translated as CASSLGPSGSTDTQYF.

The rearrangement uses TRBV28 and TRBJ2-3; D is ambiguous. Trimming cost V 4 bases and J 2 bases, with 13 bases left between them. The CDR3 covers 15 residues. Per the germline V gene, CDR1 is MDHEN and CDR2 is SYDVKM. The CDR3 protein is CASSYPLGITDTQYF. The CDR3 DNA reads TGTGCCAGCAGTTATCCGCTGGGGATCACAGATACGCAGTATTTT.

This rearrangement joins TRBV28 to TRBJ2-1, with D possibly being TRBD1 (5 bases). CDR3 length: 15 residues. Germline CDR1 is MDHEN and CDR2 is SYDVKM. Trimming stripped 5 bases from V and 0 bases from J, with 11 bases between. CDR3 protein: CASSPSQGSYNEQFF. CDR3 DNA: TGTGCCAGCAGTCCGAGCCAGGGCTCCTACAATGAGCAGTTCTTC. The entire variable domain, with the rest obtained from reference TRBV28 and TRBJ2-1, is as follows: DVKVTQSSRYLVKRTGEKVFLECVQDMDHENMFWYRQDPGLGLRLIYFSYDVKMKEKGDIPEGYSVSREKKERFSLILESASTNQTSMYLCASSPSQGSYNEQFFGPGTRLTVL.

This chain uses TRBV28 with TRBJ2-1; 10 bases are shared with TRBD2. After removal of 2 bases from V and 7 bases from J, the junction contained 14 bases not matched to a gene. This CDR3 has 18 amino acids. Germline V gene sequence: CDR1 MDHEN, CDR2 SYDVKM. The CDR3 here is CASSLRSLSGRAMNEQFF. CDR3 DNA: TGTGCCAGCAGTTTACGATCTCTCAGCGGGAGGGCCATGAATGAGCAGTTCTTC. Drawing the rest from reference TRBV28 and TRBJ2-1, the complete variable domain is DVKVTQSSRYLVKRTGEKVFLECVQDMDHENMFWYRQDPGLGLRLIYFSYDVKMKEKGDIPEGYSVSREKKERFSLILESASTNQTSMYLCASSLRSLSGRAMNEQFFGPGTRLTVL.

V gene TRBV4-1 combines with J gene TRBJ1-1, with 10 bases aligning to TRBD1. This CDR3 has 15 residues. V shed 2 bases and J 11 bases; nucleotides not matched to a gene: 11. Per the germline V gene, CDR1 is MGHRA and CDR2 is YSYEKL. In DNA form, the CDR3 reads TGCGCCAGCAGCCAATTATCCCCGGGACAGGGGTTGGCTTTCTTT. It specifies CASSQLSPGQGLAFF.